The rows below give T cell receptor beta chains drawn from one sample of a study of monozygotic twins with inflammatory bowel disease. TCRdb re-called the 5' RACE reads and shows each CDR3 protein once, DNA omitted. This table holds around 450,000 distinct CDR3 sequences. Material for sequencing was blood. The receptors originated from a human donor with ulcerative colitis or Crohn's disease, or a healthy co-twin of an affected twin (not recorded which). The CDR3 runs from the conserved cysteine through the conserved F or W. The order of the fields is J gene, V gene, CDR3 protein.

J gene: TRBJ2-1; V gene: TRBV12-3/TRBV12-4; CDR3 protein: CASRTVNRGYNEQFF
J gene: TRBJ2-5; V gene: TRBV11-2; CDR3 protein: CASSWGLAGSYQETQYF
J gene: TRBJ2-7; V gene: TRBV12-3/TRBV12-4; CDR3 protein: CASSLTFSYEQYF
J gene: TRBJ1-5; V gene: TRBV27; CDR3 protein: CASRPGQGAPGNQPQHF
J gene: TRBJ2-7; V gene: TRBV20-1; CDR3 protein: CSARKGGVEQYF
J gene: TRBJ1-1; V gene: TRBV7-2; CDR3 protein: CASSRDRVNTEAFF
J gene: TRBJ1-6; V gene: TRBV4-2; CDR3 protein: CASSQDFAGGLTPLHF
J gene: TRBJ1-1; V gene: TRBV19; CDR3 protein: CATSARGGGTEAFF
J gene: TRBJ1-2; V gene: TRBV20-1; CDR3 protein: CSATRGGESGYTF
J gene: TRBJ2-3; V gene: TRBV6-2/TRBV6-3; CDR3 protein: CASSYGQGETDTQYF
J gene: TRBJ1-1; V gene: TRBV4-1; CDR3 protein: CASSQPGQGASEAFF
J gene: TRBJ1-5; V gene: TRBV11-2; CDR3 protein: CASSLAPEQSYPQHF
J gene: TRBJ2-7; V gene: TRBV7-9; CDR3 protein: CASSLAGDSYEQYF
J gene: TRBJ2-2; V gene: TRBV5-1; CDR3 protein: CASSLPRTSGITGELFF
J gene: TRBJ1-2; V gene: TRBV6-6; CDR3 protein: CASSYSALAGYTF
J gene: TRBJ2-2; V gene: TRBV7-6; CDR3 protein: CASSYSLAGGPSTGELFF
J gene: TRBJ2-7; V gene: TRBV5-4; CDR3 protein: CASSLSVGPAYEQYF
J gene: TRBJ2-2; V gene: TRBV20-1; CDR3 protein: CSAPQGGSTGELFF
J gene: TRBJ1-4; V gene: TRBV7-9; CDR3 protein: CASSLAIGPEVEKLFF
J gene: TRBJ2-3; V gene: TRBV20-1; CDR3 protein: CSASRSSGRWDTQYF
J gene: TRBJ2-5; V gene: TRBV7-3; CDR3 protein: CASSFGVIETQYF
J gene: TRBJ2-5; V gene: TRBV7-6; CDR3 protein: CASSFRGLSYQETQYF
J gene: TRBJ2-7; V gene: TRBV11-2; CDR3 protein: CASSFGASVYEQYF
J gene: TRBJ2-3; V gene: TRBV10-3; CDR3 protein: CAISEQASGRASADTQYF
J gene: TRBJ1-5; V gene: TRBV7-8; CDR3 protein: CASSLANQLRDTQPQHF
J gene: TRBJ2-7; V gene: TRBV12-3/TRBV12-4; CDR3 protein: CASIGDGMKQYF
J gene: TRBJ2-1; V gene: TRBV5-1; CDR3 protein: CASSLELAGVYNEQFF
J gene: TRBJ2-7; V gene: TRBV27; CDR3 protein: CASSDPTGNSYEQYF
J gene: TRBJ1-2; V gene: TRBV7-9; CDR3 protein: CASSHTENYGYTF
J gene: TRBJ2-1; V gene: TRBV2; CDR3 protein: CASSKGQGFGEQFF
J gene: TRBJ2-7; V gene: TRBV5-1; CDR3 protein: CASSPLRGTGANEQYF
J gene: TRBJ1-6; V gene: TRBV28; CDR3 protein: CASSLNPGLDSPLHF
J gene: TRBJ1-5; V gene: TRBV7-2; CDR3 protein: CASSLDGPNQPQHF
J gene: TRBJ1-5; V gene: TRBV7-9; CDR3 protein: CASSLGGQGHQPQHF
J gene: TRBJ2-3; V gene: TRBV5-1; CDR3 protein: CASTTGEASTDTQYF
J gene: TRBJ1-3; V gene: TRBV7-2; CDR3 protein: CASSLAPTATGNTIYF
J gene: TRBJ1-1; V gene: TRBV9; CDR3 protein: CASSAVGQTEAFF
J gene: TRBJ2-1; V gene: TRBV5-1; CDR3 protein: CASSPRRDNYNEQFF
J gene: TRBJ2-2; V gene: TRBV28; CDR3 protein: CASSQRGGTGELFF
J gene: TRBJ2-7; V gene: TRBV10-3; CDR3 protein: CAISEGALGYEQYF
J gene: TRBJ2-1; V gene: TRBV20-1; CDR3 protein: CSARPAGGLPQFF
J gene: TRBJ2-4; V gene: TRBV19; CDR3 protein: CASSIKGNIQYF
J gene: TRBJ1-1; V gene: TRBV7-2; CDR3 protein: CASSVSRGVPIAFF
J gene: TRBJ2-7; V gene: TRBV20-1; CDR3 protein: CSARIGTGAYEQYF
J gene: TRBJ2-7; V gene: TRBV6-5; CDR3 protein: CAISYDGTHLEQYF
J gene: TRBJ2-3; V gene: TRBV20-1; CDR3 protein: CSARPSTGGGVTQYF
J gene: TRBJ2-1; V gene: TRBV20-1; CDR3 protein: CSARDTGTSGRGEQFF
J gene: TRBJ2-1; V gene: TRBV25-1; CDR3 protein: CASIRYNEQFF
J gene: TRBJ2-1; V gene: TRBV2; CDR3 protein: CASSDSTSGEQFF
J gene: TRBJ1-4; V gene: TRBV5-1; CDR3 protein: CASSLGPREKLFF
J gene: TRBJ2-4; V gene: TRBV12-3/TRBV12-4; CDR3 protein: CASSPTGGLVKNIQYF
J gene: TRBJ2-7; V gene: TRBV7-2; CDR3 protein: CASSIDPTLSCEQYF
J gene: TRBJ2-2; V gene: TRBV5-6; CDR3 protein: CASSQEPMNTGELFF
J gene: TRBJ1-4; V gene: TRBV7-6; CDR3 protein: CASSLIRGEKLFF
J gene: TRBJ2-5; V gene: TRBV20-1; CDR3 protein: CSANQERGVTFQTQYF
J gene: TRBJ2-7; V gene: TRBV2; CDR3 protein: CASCLAVIYEQYF
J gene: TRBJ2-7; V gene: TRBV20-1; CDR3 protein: CSALGQVPYEQYF
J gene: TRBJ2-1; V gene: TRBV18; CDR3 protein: CASSPPGLDWAGHYNEQFF
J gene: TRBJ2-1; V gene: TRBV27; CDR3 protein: CASSPPPSFNEQFF
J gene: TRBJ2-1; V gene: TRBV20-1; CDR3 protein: CSAYRTGRSDNEQFF